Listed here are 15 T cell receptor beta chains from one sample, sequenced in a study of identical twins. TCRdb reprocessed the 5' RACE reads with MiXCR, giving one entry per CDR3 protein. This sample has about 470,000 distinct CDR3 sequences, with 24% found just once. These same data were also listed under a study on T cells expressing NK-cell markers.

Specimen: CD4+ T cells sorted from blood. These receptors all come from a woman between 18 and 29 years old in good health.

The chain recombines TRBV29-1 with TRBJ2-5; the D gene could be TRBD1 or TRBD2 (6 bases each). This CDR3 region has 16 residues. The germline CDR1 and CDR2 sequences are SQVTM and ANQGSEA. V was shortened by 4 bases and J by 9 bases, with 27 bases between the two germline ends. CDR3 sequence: CSVVWGATRDPKAQYF. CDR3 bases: TGCAGCGTTGTGTGGGGGGCCACCCGCGACCCAAAGGCCCAGTACTTC.

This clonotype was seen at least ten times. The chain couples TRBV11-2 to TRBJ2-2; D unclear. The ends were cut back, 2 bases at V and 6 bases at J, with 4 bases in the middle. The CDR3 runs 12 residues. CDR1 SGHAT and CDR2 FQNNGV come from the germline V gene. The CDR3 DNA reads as TGTGCCAGCAGCTTACTGGCCGGGGAGCTGTTTTTT. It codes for CASSLLAGELFF.

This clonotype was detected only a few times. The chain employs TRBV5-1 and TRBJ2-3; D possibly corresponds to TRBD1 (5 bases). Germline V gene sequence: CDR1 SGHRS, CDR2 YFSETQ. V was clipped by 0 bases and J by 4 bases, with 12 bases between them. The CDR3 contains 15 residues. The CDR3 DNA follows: TGCGCCAGCAGCTTGGAAGGGGTAACTTCAGATACGCAGTATTTT. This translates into CASSLEGVTSDTQYF.

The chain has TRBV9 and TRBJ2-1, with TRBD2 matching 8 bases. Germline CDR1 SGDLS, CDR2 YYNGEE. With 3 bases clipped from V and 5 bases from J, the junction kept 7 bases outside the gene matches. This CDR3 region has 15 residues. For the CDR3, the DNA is TGTGCCAGCAGCGCTCATTTAGCGGGAAACAATGAGCAGTTCTTC. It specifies CASSAHLAGNNEQFF.

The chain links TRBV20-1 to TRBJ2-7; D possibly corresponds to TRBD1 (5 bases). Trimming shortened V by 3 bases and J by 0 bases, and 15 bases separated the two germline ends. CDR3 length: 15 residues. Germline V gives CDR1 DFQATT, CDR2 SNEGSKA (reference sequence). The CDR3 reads CSARVARGASYEQYF. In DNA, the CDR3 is TGCAGTGCTAGGGTAGCAAGGGGCGCCTCCTACGAGCAGTACTTC.

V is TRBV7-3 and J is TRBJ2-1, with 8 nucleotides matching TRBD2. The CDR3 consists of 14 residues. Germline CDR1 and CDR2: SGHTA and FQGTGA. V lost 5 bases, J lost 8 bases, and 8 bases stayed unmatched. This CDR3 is CASSLNPTSDEQFF. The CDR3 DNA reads TGTGCCAGCAGCCTCAACCCGACTAGCGATGAGCAGTTCTTC.

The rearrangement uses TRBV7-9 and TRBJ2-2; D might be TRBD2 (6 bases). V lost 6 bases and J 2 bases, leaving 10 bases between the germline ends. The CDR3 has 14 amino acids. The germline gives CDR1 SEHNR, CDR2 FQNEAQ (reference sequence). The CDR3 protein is CASRRTINTGELFF. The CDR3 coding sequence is TGTGCCAGCAGGAGGACTATTAACACCGGGGAGCTGTTTTTT.

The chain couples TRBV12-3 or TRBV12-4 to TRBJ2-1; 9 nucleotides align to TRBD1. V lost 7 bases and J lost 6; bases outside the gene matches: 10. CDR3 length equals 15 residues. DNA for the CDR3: TGTGCCAGCACCCCCCAGGGACAGGGTGGCAATGAGCAGTTCTTC. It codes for CASTPQGQGGNEQFF.

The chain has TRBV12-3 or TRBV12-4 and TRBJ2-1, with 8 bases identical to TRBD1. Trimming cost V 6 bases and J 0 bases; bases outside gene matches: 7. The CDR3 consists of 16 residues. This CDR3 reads CASRIGQGSSYNEQFF. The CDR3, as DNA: TGTGCCAGCAGGATCGGACAGGGAAGCTCCTACAATGAGCAGTTCTTC.

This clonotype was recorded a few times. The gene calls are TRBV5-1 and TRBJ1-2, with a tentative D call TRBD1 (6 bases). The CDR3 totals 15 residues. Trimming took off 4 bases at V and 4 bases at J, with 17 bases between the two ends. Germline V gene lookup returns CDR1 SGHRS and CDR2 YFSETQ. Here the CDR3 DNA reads TGCGCCAGCAGCCCGGAGGGGGGGCGGACCTATGGCTACACCTTC. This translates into CASSPEGGRTYGYTF.

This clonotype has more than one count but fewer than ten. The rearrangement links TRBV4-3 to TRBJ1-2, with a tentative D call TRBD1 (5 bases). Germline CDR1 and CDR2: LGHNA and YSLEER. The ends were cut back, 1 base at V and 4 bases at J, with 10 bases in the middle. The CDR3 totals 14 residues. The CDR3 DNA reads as TGCGCCAGCAGCCAAGGGGGACCGTTCTATGGCTACACCTTC. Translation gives CASSQGGPFYGYTF.

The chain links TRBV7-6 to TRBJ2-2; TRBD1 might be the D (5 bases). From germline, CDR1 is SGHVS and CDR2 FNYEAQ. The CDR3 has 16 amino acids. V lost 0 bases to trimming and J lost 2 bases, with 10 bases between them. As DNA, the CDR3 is TGTGCCAGCAGCTTAGCACAGGCGGCTAACACCGGGGAGCTGTTTTTT. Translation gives CASSLAQAANTGELFF.

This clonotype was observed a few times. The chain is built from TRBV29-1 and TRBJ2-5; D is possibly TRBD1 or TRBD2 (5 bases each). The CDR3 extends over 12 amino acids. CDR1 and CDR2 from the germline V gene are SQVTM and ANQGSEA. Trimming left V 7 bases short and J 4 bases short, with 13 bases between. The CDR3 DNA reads TGCAGCGGGACACGGGGCTTAGAGACCCAGTACTTC. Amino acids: CSGTRGLETQYF.

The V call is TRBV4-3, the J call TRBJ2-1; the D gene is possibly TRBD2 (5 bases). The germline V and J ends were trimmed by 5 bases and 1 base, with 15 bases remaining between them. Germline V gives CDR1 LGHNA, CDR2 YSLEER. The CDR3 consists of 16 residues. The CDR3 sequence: CASSGGYLGSYNEQFF. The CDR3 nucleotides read TGCGCCAGCAGCGGAGGATACTTAGGGTCCTACAATGAGCAGTTCTTC.

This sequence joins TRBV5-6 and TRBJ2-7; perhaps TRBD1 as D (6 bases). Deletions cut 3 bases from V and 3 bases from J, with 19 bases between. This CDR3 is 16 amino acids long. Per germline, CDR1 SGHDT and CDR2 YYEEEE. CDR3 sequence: CASSWGQGRIGYEQYF. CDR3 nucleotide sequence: TGTGCCAGCAGCTGGGGGCAGGGCAGGATCGGCTACGAGCAGTACTTC.